This T cell receptor beta chain was captured in a study of blood T cells in healthy people across ages. Notes on the study in general: The unknown donor CMV status may have confounded expanded clonotype changes.

Trimming pared 0 bases from V and 2 bases from J, leaving 9 bases between. Germline lookup yields CDR1 SGHKS and CDR2 YYEKEE (reference sequence). The CDR3 is made up of 14 amino acids. This clonotype was counted many times. Its antigen is unknown. Sample-barcoded 5' priming and a J-beta primer mix drove a second PCR of about 7 to 12 cycles. TCRdb independently ran MiXCR on the 5' RACE reads; one entry per CDR3 protein. Seen here are 600,000 or so distinct CDR3 sequences, approximately 30% observed once, and the top ten hold approximately 14%. The V gene is TRBV5-5, the J gene TRBJ2-7; no clear D. The clonotype was recovered from a woman older than 75 in good health. Input material: blood. The CDR3 protein is CASSLAPKTYEQYF. The CDR3 region has the DNA TGTGCCAGCAGCTTGGCCCCAAAAACCTACGAGCAGTACTTC.